The 6 T cell receptor beta chains listed next were all sequenced from one sample in a study of beta chain features in type 1 diabetes. Overall study results and limits: TCRB CDR3s from Type 1 diabetes patients were moderately but significantly shorter in all four CD4+ subsets.

cDNA synthesis used the whole RNA isolate, giving expressed TCRB sequences. Only in-frame clones appear in the TCRdb table, and some are missing; sequencing was by immunoSEQ multiplex PCR. Among about 300,000 clones, roughly 13% were seen once, and the ten largest hold roughly 0.015%. Their specific antigens are unknown. Sample: naive CD4+ T cells from blood. Receptor source: a woman aged 18-35 years with type 1 diabetes.

The chain uses TRBV7-8 and TRBJ2-3; no definite D call. Germline values: CDR1 SGHVS, CDR2 FQNEAQ. CDR3 length: 14 amino acids. Trimming pared 5 bases from V and 3 bases from J, leaving 12 bases between. CDR3 sequence: CASSRLETTDTQYF. The CDR3 nucleotides are TGTGCCAGCAGCCGCCTAGAAACGACAGATACGCAGTATTTT.

This clone was seen more than once but under ten times. The V gene is TRBV30, the J gene TRBJ1-1; D is perhaps TRBD1 (6 bases). V was shortened by 1 base and J by 3 bases, with 12 bases between the two germline ends. CDR1 and CDR2 from the germline V gene are GTSNPN and SVGIG (reference sequence). This CDR3 is built from 14 residues. DNA of the CDR3: TGTGCCTGGAGTGGGGGGCAGTACGACACTGAAGCTTTCTTT. Its translation is CAWSGGQYDTEAFF.

The chain combines TRBV9 with TRBJ1-1; D might be TRBD1 (5 bases). Germline-derived CDR1 and CDR2 are SGDLS and YYNGEE. Trimming removed 0 bases at V and 3 bases at J, with 24 bases between. The CDR3 totals 19 residues. CDR3 bases: TGTGCCAGCAGCGTAGGGAGGGCAGGGTTTTTGGCTTCGGACACTGAAGCTTTCTTT. Translating it yields CASSVGRAGFLASDTEAFF.

The sample holds a few counts of this clone. The chain employs TRBV5-6 and TRBJ2-1; 10 bases are shared with TRBD2. V lost 0 bases to trimming and J lost 6 bases; unmatched junction nucleotides: 3. CDR3 length equals 15 residues. Germline CDR1 SGHDT, CDR2 YYEEEE. In DNA, the CDR3 is TGTGCCAGCAGCTTGGAGCTAGCGGGAGTCAATGAGCAGTTCTTC. It is translated as CASSLELAGVNEQFF.

The chain links TRBV9 to TRBJ2-3, with TRBD2 identical over 7 bases. CDR3 size: 16 residues. V lost 0 bases, J lost 1 base, and 5 bases stayed unmatched. CDR1 and CDR2 (germline): SGDLS, YYNGEE. In nucleotides, the CDR3 is TGTGCCAGCAGCGTAGCTACGAGCGGGGGCACAGATACGCAGTATTTT. It specifies CASSVATSGGTDTQYF.

This sequence joins TRBV14 and TRBJ1-3, with D possibly matching TRBD1 (5 bases). Trimming took off 1 base at V and 4 bases at J, with 11 bases between the two ends. In germline, CDR1 is SGHDN, CDR2 FVKESK. The CDR3 spans 15 residues. The CDR3 is CASSQAGGDGNTIYF. CDR3 DNA: TGTGCCAGCAGCCAAGCCGGCGGGGACGGAAACACCATATATTTT.